The 10 T cell receptor beta chains below come from one sample, sequenced in a study of T cell repertoires in cytomegalovirus infection. TCRdb passed the reads through MiXCR, listing each CDR3 protein once. The sample contains more than 400,000 distinct CDR3 sequences, roughly 29% of which appear only once. The material sequenced was PBMCs. These receptors were collected from a human donor in good health (CMV status not recorded). Some clones in this sample may be carry-over from other donors' samples.

This clonotype was detected a few times. V and J are TRBV19 and TRBJ1-2; D is uncertain. V lost 3 bases, J lost 2 bases, and 19 bases lay in between. This CDR3 region has 17 residues. Germline assignment: CDR1 LNHDA and CDR2 SQIVND (reference sequence). The CDR3 bases are TGTGCCAGTAGTATCAACAGCGGGGTCAGGCCCAACTATGGCTACACCTTC. It is translated as CASSINSGVRPNYGYTF.

This clonotype was picked up a small number of times. This chain uses TRBV6-2 or TRBV6-3 with TRBJ1-2; 7 bases align to TRBD1. The CDR3 length is 15 residues. Germline V lookup: CDR1 MNHEY, CDR2 SVGEGT. Trimming cost V 4 bases and J 4 bases; bases outside gene matches: 9. CDR3 region: CASSFRQGGPYGYTF. CDR3 bases: TGTGCCAGCAGTTTCCGACAGGGCGGGCCCTATGGCTACACCTTC.

The rearrangement links TRBV7-2 to TRBJ2-1; 11 bases line up with TRBD2. J was trimmed by 5 bases and V by 4 bases; bases with no gene match: 7. The CDR3 sequence is 16 residues long. Germline CDR1 SGHTA, CDR2 FQGNSA. CDR3 bases: TGTGCCAGCAGCTCATCCGGGACTAGCGGACACAATGAGCAGTTCTTC. It codes for CASSSSGTSGHNEQFF.

This clonotype was picked up a small number of times. The chain is built from TRBV19 and TRBJ1-1, with D possibly being TRBD1 (5 bases). V lost 3 bases, J lost 4 bases, and 9 bases lay in between. CDR1 and CDR2 (germline): LNHDA, SQIVND (reference sequence). CDR3 size: 13 residues. The CDR3 is CASSISQGTEAFF. The CDR3 bases are TGTGCCAGTAGTATTAGTCAGGGCACTGAAGCTTTCTTT.

The chain couples TRBV4-1 to TRBJ2-7; no firm D call. CDR1 and CDR2 from the germline V gene are MGHRA and YSYEKL. Trimming pared 0 bases from V and 2 bases from J, leaving 11 bases between. There are 15 residues in the CDR3. CDR3 DNA: TGCGCCAGCAGCCAAGAGGTCTCCCAGACCTACGAGCAGTACTTC. Translated, it gives CASSQEVSQTYEQYF.

The chain uses TRBV5-4 and TRBJ1-1; D is unresolved. Looked up from germline, CDR1 is SGHNT and CDR2 is YYREEE (reference sequence). V was trimmed by 1 base and J by 1 base, leaving 11 bases between them. The CDR3 spans 15 residues. The CDR3: CASSLLRVGNTEAFF. DNA for the CDR3: TGTGCCAGCAGCTTGCTTCGGGTGGGGAACACTGAAGCTTTCTTT.

The rearrangement uses TRBV11-3 and TRBJ2-1; 10 nucleotides line up with TRBD1. The CDR3 is 15 residues long. Per the germline V gene, CDR1 is SGHNT and CDR2 is YENEEA. V shed 5 bases, J shed 9 bases, and the junction held 10 bases outside the gene matches. CDR3 sequence: CASSQGQGRLGEQFF. The CDR3 coding sequence is TGTGCCAGCAGCCAGGGACAGGGGAGGCTCGGTGAGCAGTTCTTC.

The chain carries TRBV14 and TRBJ1-5; 8 positions match TRBD1. V trimming: 2 bases; J trimming: 6 bases; junction bases outside the gene matches: 6. CDR1 and CDR2 (germline): SGHDN, FVKESK. This CDR3 is built from 15 residues. In DNA, the CDR3 is TGTGCCAGCAGCCAAATCTCAGGGGGCGGTCAGCCCCAGCATTTT. Protein sequence: CASSQISGGGQPQHF.

About this clonotype itself: A much bigger clone sits one base away, suggesting this may be a read error. The chain couples TRBV7-3 to TRBJ2-3; TRBD2 matches 13 bases. Germline assignment: CDR1 SGHTA and CDR2 FQGTGA. The length of the CDR3 is 16 residues. The CDR3 loop is CTSSFGLAGVPDTQYF. Written as DNA, the CDR3 is TGTACCAGCAGCTTCGGACTAGCGGGAGTACCAGATACGCAGTATTTT.

The J gene is TRBJ2-1, the V gene TRBV29-1, with 8 bases identical to TRBD2. The length of the CDR3 is 13 residues. The V gene end was trimmed by 3 bases and the J gene end by 6 bases; junction bases not matched to a gene: 4. Germline lookup yields CDR1 SQVTM and CDR2 ANQGSEA. CDR3 sequence (DNA): TGCAGCGTTGATAGGACTAGCAGCAATGAGCAGTTCTTC. The encoded protein is CSVDRTSSNEQFF.